Listed below are T cell receptor beta chains from one sample, sequenced in a study of beta chain features in type 1 diabetes. Libraries were prepared by immunoSEQ multiplex PCR; TCRdb keeps only in-frame clonotypes and omits some of them. The sample has approximately 380,000 clones, approximately 16% seen once. The sequencing sample was made of naive CD4+ T cells from blood. These receptors were taken from a woman between 18 and 29 years old in good health. CDR3s include the opening cysteine and the closing phenylalanine or tryptophan. A D gene is named only where the DNA matches it firmly. Where a row states a size, it is once, few, many or the class of an expanded clone; other rows omit it.

clone size: -
D gene: TRBD2
J gene: TRBJ2-3
V gene: TRBV9
CDR3 length: 15
CDR3 DNA: TGTGCCAGCAGCCCAGCGGGAGGTTGGACAGATACGCAGTATTTT
CDR3 protein: CASSPAGGWTDTQYF

clone size: few
D gene: -
J gene: TRBJ1-3
V gene: TRBV5-1
CDR3 length: 15
CDR3 DNA: TGCGCCAGCAGCTTGGAAGCTAACGCTGGAAACACCATATATTTT
CDR3 protein: CASSLEANAGNTIYF

clone size: -
D gene: -
J gene: TRBJ2-3
V gene: TRBV28
CDR3 length: 12
CDR3 DNA: TGTGCCAGCCTAGGGGCTACAGATACGCAGTATTTT
CDR3 protein: CASLGATDTQYF

clone size: few
D gene: TRBD1
J gene: TRBJ2-5
V gene: TRBV20-1
CDR3 length: 11
CDR3 DNA: TGCAGCTCGACAGGGCATGAGACCCAGTACTTC
CDR3 protein: CSSTGHETQYF

clone size: few
D gene: -
J gene: TRBJ1-1
V gene: TRBV18
CDR3 length: 15
CDR3 DNA: TGTGCCAGCTCACCACAGGGCGGAGGAAACACTGAAGCTTTCTTT
CDR3 protein: CASSPQGGGNTEAFF

clone size: few
D gene: -
J gene: TRBJ1-5
V gene: TRBV30
CDR3 length: 12
CDR3 DNA: TGTGCCTGGGATACTACCAATCAGCCCCAGCATTTT
CDR3 protein: CAWDTTNQPQHF

clone size: -
D gene: TRBD1
J gene: TRBJ1-2
V gene: TRBV5-1
CDR3 length: 14
CDR3 DNA: TGCGCCAGCCGCCGGGACAGCGCTAACTATGGCTACACCTTC
CDR3 protein: CASRRDSANYGYTF

clone size: -
D gene: -
J gene: TRBJ2-7
V gene: TRBV7-2
CDR3 length: 15
CDR3 DNA: TGTGCCAGCAGCCCTGGCTATAGCGTACCCTACGAGCAGTACTTC
CDR3 protein: CASSPGYSVPYEQYF

clone size: -
D gene: -
J gene: TRBJ2-2
V gene: TRBV4-3
CDR3 length: 18
CDR3 DNA: TGCGCCAGCAGCCAAGAATGGCGACAGGATTCATACACCGGGGAGCTGTTTTTT
CDR3 protein: CASSQEWRQDSYTGELFF

clone size: few
D gene: TRBD1
J gene: TRBJ2-7
V gene: TRBV2
CDR3 length: 14
CDR3 DNA: TGTGCCAGCAGTCCGGACAGGGTAGCTCTCGAGCAGTACTTC
CDR3 protein: CASSPDRVALEQYF

clone size: few
D gene: -
J gene: TRBJ2-5
V gene: TRBV6-5
CDR3 length: 13
CDR3 DNA: TGTGCCAGCAGTTACTCTCTAGGAGAGACCCAGTACTTC
CDR3 protein: CASSYSLGETQYF

clone size: -
D gene: -
J gene: TRBJ2-7
V gene: TRBV4-3
CDR3 length: 16
CDR3 DNA: TGCGCCAGCAGCCAAGTAGGGGGCGGGGTAACCTACGAGCAGTACTTC
CDR3 protein: CASSQVGGGVTYEQYF

clone size: -
D gene: -
J gene: TRBJ1-4
V gene: TRBV4-3
CDR3 length: 14
CDR3 DNA: TGCGCCAGCAGCCATACGGCGGGAGATGAAAAACTGTTTTTT
CDR3 protein: CASSHTAGDEKLFF

clone size: -
D gene: -
J gene: TRBJ1-1
V gene: TRBV18
CDR3 length: 14
CDR3 DNA: TGTGCCAGCTCACCATGGGCAGTGAACACTGAAGCTTTCTTT
CDR3 protein: CASSPWAVNTEAFF

clone size: few
D gene: TRBD1
J gene: TRBJ2-7
V gene: TRBV28
CDR3 length: 14
CDR3 DNA: TGTGCCAGCGTGAAGATGACAGGGTTCTACGAGCAGTACTTC
CDR3 protein: CASVKMTGFYEQYF

clone size: few
D gene: TRBD1
J gene: TRBJ1-5
V gene: TRBV5-1
CDR3 length: 14
CDR3 DNA: TGCGCCAGCAGCTTGACAGGGGGCGGTCAGCCCCAGCATTTT
CDR3 protein: CASSLTGGGQPQHF

clone size: few
D gene: -
J gene: TRBJ1-2
V gene: TRBV5-1
CDR3 length: 15
CDR3 DNA: TGCGCCAGCAGCCCAACGCTGGGCAGTAACTATGGCTACACCTTC
CDR3 protein: CASSPTLGSNYGYTF

clone size: -
D gene: -
J gene: TRBJ1-5
V gene: TRBV6-1
CDR3 length: 15
CDR3 DNA: TGTGCCAGCATCCTTTCACGGACAGGCAATCAGCCCCAGCATTTT
CDR3 protein: CASILSRTGNQPQHF

clone size: few
D gene: TRBD1
J gene: TRBJ2-3
V gene: TRBV29-1
CDR3 length: 18
CDR3 DNA: TGCAGCGTTCTCTCGGGACAGGGAAACCGACCGAGCACAGATACGCAGTATTTT
CDR3 protein: CSVLSGQGNRPSTDTQYF

clone size: few
D gene: -
J gene: TRBJ2-3
V gene: TRBV5-1
CDR3 length: 14
CDR3 DNA: TGCGCCAGCAGCTTGGCTACAGCCACAGATACGCAGTATTTT
CDR3 protein: CASSLATATDTQYF

clone size: -
D gene: TRBD2
J gene: TRBJ2-1
V gene: TRBV28
CDR3 length: 14
CDR3 DNA: TGTGCCAGCAGTTTACTAGCGGGAGTCAATGAGCAGTTCTTC
CDR3 protein: CASSLLAGVNEQFF

clone size: -
D gene: -
J gene: TRBJ2-5
V gene: TRBV5-1
CDR3 length: 13
CDR3 DNA: TGCGCCAGCAGCTTGGACGGCCAAGAGACCCAGTACTTC
CDR3 protein: CASSLDGQETQYF

clone size: few
D gene: -
J gene: TRBJ2-1
V gene: TRBV27
CDR3 length: 12
CDR3 DNA: TGTGCCAGCAGTTTAAGGGGCAATGAGCAGTTCTTC
CDR3 protein: CASSLRGNEQFF

clone size: few
D gene: -
J gene: TRBJ2-1
V gene: TRBV9
CDR3 length: 15
CDR3 DNA: TGTGCCAGCAGCGTAGGGCCGCCCCACTACAATGAGCAGTTCTTC
CDR3 protein: CASSVGPPHYNEQFF

clone size: few
D gene: TRBD2
J gene: TRBJ2-3
V gene: TRBV4-2
CDR3 length: 18
CDR3 DNA: TGTGCCAGCAGCCAAGTTGCAGGACTAGCGGGAGGGGCAGATACGCAGTATTTT
CDR3 protein: CASSQVAGLAGGADTQYF

clone size: few
D gene: TRBD2
J gene: TRBJ2-1
V gene: TRBV27
CDR3 length: 15
CDR3 DNA: TGTGCCAGCAGTTTTTCGAGCGGGGCGTACAATGAGCAGTTCTTC
CDR3 protein: CASSFSSGAYNEQFF

clone size: few
D gene: TRBD1
J gene: TRBJ2-7
V gene: TRBV30
CDR3 length: 13
CDR3 DNA: TGTGCCTGGAGGGGGACAGGACCCTACGAGCAGTACTTC
CDR3 protein: CAWRGTGPYEQYF

clone size: -
D gene: -
J gene: TRBJ2-5
V gene: TRBV27
CDR3 length: 13
CDR3 DNA: TGTGCCAGCAGTTTTAATGAGTGGTCGACCCAGTACTTC
CDR3 protein: CASSFNEWSTQYF

clone size: -
D gene: TRBD1
J gene: TRBJ2-7
V gene: TRBV28
CDR3 length: 13
CDR3 DNA: TGTGCCAGCAGCGGACAGGGACCCTACGAGCAGTACTTC
CDR3 protein: CASSGQGPYEQYF

clone size: -
D gene: TRBD2
J gene: TRBJ2-7
V gene: TRBV30
CDR3 length: 14
CDR3 DNA: TGTGCCTGGATCAATCCTAGCGGGGTCTACGAGCAGTACTTC
CDR3 protein: CAWINPSGVYEQYF

clone size: -
D gene: -
J gene: TRBJ1-1
V gene: TRBV30
CDR3 length: 11
CDR3 DNA: TGTGCCCACGAGGCGAACACTGAAGCTTTCTTT
CDR3 protein: CAHEANTEAFF

clone size: -
D gene: -
J gene: TRBJ1-5
V gene: TRBV15
CDR3 length: 16
CDR3 DNA: TGTGCCACCAGCAGAGAATGGCAGGGGAGCAATCAGCCCCAGCATTTT
CDR3 protein: CATSREWQGSNQPQHF

clone size: -
D gene: -
J gene: TRBJ2-5
V gene: TRBV6-6
CDR3 length: 11
CDR3 DNA: TGTGCCAGCATGAGTTTAGAGACCCAGTACTTC
CDR3 protein: CASMSLETQYF

clone size: -
D gene: -
J gene: TRBJ2-1
V gene: TRBV5-1
CDR3 length: 17
CDR3 DNA: TGCGCCAGCAGCAACATCCGTAGGGGGAGCTCCTACAATGAGCAGTTCTTC
CDR3 protein: CASSNIRRGSSYNEQFF

clone size: once
D gene: -
J gene: TRBJ1-2
V gene: TRBV27
CDR3 length: 16
CDR3 DNA: TGTGCCAGCAGTTTAAATGGGGGCTGGGGGAACTATGGCTACACCTTC
CDR3 protein: CASSLNGGWGNYGYTF

clone size: -
D gene: -
J gene: TRBJ2-5
V gene: TRBV28
CDR3 length: 13
CDR3 DNA: TGTGCCAGCAGTATACAGGGTTACGAGACCCAGTACTTC
CDR3 protein: CASSIQGYETQYF

clone size: few
D gene: -
J gene: TRBJ2-4
V gene: TRBV5-1
CDR3 length: 16
CDR3 DNA: TGCGCCAGCAGCTTGGAAGCGTGGGAGGCCAAAAACATTCAGTACTTC
CDR3 protein: CASSLEAWEAKNIQYF

clone size: -
D gene: -
J gene: TRBJ1-1
V gene: TRBV7-6
CDR3 length: 14
CDR3 DNA: TGTGCCAGCAGCTTAGAGCGTTTGGGCACTGAAGCTTTCTTT
CDR3 protein: CASSLERLGTEAFF

clone size: -
D gene: -
J gene: TRBJ2-7
V gene: TRBV29-1
CDR3 length: 14
CDR3 DNA: TGCAGCGTTAGGGGCAGGGTATTCTTAGGCGAGCAGTACTTC
CDR3 protein: CSVRGRVFLGEQYF

clone size: few
D gene: TRBD1
J gene: TRBJ1-4
V gene: TRBV29-1
CDR3 length: 14
CDR3 DNA: TGCAGCGTGCTGACGGGGACAGGGAACGAAAAACTGTTTTTT
CDR3 protein: CSVLTGTGNEKLFF

clone size: once
D gene: -
J gene: TRBJ2-7
V gene: TRBV7-2
CDR3 length: 12
CDR3 DNA: TGTGCCAGCAGTTTAGACAGGCGCGAGCAGTACTTC
CDR3 protein: CASSLDRREQYF

clone size: -
D gene: -
J gene: TRBJ2-1
V gene: TRBV29-1
CDR3 length: 15
CDR3 DNA: TGCAGCGTTGAAGATCTGCGGAAATCCTACAATGAGCAGTTCTTC
CDR3 protein: CSVEDLRKSYNEQFF

clone size: -
D gene: -
J gene: TRBJ1-2
V gene: TRBV27
CDR3 length: 13
CDR3 DNA: TGTGCCAGCAGCTTAGAGGGGAGGTATGGCTACACCTTC
CDR3 protein: CASSLEGRYGYTF

clone size: -
D gene: TRBD2
J gene: TRBJ2-1
V gene: TRBV6-1
CDR3 length: 16
CDR3 DNA: TGTGCCAGCAGTGAAGGAGTAGCGGGAGATCGCAATGAGCAGTTCTTC
CDR3 protein: CASSEGVAGDRNEQFF

clone size: -
D gene: TRBD2
J gene: TRBJ2-1
V gene: TRBV7-9
CDR3 length: 17
CDR3 DNA: TGTGCCAGCAGCTTAGCGGGGAGCGGGAAGTCCTACAATGAGCAGTTCTTC
CDR3 protein: CASSLAGSGKSYNEQFF

clone size: -
D gene: -
J gene: TRBJ2-3
V gene: TRBV18
CDR3 length: 13
CDR3 DNA: TGTGCCAGCACGGAGGGGGCCACAGATACGCAGTATTTT
CDR3 protein: CASTEGATDTQYF

clone size: few
D gene: TRBD1
J gene: TRBJ2-7
V gene: TRBV5-1
CDR3 length: 13
CDR3 DNA: TGCGCCAGCAGCTTCGGACAGGGCTTAGAGCAGTACTTC
CDR3 protein: CASSFGQGLEQYF

clone size: -
D gene: -
J gene: TRBJ1-1
V gene: TRBV7-9
CDR3 length: 18
CDR3 DNA: TGTGCCAGCAGCTTAGCCATGGTTATCGGGGGGAAGAACACTGAAGCTTTCTTT
CDR3 protein: CASSLAMVIGGKNTEAFF

clone size: -
D gene: TRBD2
J gene: TRBJ2-4
V gene: TRBV18
CDR3 length: 17
CDR3 DNA: TGTGCCAGCTCACCGCCTAGCGGGTACCTAGCCAAAAACATTCAGTACTTC
CDR3 protein: CASSPPSGYLAKNIQYF

clone size: -
D gene: TRBD2
J gene: TRBJ2-3
V gene: TRBV13
CDR3 length: 17
CDR3 DNA: TGTGCCAGCAGCCGGGGAGGGCCCTACACTAGCACAGATACGCAGTATTTT
CDR3 protein: CASSRGGPYTSTDTQYF

clone size: few
D gene: TRBD1
J gene: TRBJ1-2
V gene: TRBV6-1
CDR3 length: 15
CDR3 DNA: TGTGCCAGCAGTTCTCGGGACAGCCATAACTATGGCTACACCTTC
CDR3 protein: CASSSRDSHNYGYTF

clone size: -
D gene: -
J gene: TRBJ2-5
V gene: TRBV11-2
CDR3 length: 14
CDR3 DNA: TGTGCCAGCAGCTTAACGGAAAGGGGAGAGACCCAGTACTTC
CDR3 protein: CASSLTERGETQYF

clone size: -
D gene: -
J gene: TRBJ2-1
V gene: TRBV6-6
CDR3 length: 13
CDR3 DNA: TGTGCCAGCACACTCAGGGACTACAATGAGCAGTTCTTC
CDR3 protein: CASTLRDYNEQFF